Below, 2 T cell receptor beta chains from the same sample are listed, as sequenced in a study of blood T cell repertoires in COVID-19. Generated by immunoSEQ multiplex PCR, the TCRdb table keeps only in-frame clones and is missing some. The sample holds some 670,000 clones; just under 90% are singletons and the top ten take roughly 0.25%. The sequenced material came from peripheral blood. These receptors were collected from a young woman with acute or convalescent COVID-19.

The CDR3 bases are TGTGCCATCAGCGAGGTCTCTATTCGGGGCTACACCTTC. Its protein is CAISEVSIRGYTF. The rearrangement uses TRBV10-3 and TRBJ1-2; D unresolved. The CDR3 has 13 residues. Per the germline V gene, CDR1 is ENHRY and CDR2 is SYGVKD. Trimming took 6 bases from V and 8 from J, leaving 16 bases between them.

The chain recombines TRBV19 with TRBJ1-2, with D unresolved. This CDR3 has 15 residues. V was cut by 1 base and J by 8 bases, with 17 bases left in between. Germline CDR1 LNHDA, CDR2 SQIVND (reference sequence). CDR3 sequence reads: CASSIVVVGAFGYTF. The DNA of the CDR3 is TGTGCCAGTAGTATAGTGGTGGTTGGAGCGTTCGGCTACACCTTC.